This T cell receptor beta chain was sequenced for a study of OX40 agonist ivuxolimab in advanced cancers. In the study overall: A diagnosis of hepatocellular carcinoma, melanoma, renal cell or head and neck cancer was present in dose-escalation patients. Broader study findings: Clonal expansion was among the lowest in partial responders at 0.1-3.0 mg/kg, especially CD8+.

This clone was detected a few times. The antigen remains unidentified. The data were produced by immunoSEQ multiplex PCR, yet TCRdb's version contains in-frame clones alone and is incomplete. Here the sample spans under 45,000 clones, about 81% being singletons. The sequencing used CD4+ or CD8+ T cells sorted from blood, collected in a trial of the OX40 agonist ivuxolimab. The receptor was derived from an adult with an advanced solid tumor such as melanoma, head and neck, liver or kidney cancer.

For the CDR3, the DNA is TGTGCCAGCAGCGAGGGTACAGGGGGCACTGAAGCTTTCTTT. This gives the protein CASSEGTGGTEAFF. The genes are TRBV25-1 and TRBJ1-1, with 8 bases that match TRBD1. Losses at the gene ends were 6 bases for V and 4 bases for J; bases not matched to a gene: 7. Germline V gene data show CDR1 as MGHDK and CDR2 as SYGVNS. The CDR3 consists of 14 residues.